The source of this TCR beta chain is a study of blood T cells in healthy people across ages. This clonotype occurred a few times. The CDR3 is made up of 13 amino acids. Germline values: CDR1 DFQATT, CDR2 SNEGSKA (reference sequence). Unmatched junction bases numbered 2, after V lost 5 bases and J lost 0 bases. A second PCR, run for about 7 to 11 cycles, used a sample-barcoded 5' primer plus a J-beta primer mix. TCRdb fed the 5' RACE reads into MiXCR, producing one record per CDR3 protein. This repertoire shows about 670,000 distinct CDR3 sequences, approximately 52% found once; its top ten account for roughly 13%.

This TCR was sampled from a woman of 80 years or more in good health. The source material was blood. The chain has TRBV20-1 and TRBJ1-2; 8 positions match TRBD1. CDR3 sequence: CSAWTGTNYGYTF. In DNA form, the CDR3 reads TGCAGTGCTTGGACAGGGACTAACTATGGCTACACCTTC.